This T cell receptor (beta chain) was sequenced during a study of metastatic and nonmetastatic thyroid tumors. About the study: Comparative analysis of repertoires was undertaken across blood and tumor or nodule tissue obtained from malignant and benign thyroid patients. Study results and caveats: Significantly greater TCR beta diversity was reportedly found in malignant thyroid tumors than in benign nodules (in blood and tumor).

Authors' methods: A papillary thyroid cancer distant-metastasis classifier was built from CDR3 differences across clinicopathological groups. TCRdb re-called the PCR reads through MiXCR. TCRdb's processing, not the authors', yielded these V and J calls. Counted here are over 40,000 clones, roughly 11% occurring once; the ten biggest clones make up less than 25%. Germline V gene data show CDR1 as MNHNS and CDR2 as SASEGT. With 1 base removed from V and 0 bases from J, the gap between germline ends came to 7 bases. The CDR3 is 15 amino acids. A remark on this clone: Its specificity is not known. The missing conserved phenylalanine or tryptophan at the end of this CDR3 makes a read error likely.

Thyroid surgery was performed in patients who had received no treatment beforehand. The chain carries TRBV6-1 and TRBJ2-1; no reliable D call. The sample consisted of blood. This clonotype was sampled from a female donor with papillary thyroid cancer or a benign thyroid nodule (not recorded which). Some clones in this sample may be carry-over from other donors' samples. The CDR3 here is CASSEVASSYNEQFL. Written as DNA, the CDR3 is TGTGCCAGCAGTGAAGTAGCTAGCTCCTACAATGAGCAGTTCCTC.